Below are 16 T cell receptor beta chains sequenced from a single sample in a study of monozygotic twins with cystic fibrosis. Generated by immunoSEQ multiplex PCR, the TCRdb table keeps only in-frame clones and is missing some. The sample lists about 14,000 clones; roughly 81% were seen once. The sample taken for sequencing was blood. The receptor source for this set is a boy aged 5-17 years with cystic fibrosis.

The rearrangement links TRBV4-2 to TRBJ2-3; no clear D. Trimming took 0 bases from V and 2 from J, leaving 12 bases between them. Germline-derived CDR1 and CDR2 are LGHNA and YNFKEQ. The CDR3 has 16 residues. CDR3 DNA: TGTGCCAGCAGCCAAGATTGGGCTAGTAACACAGATACGCAGTATTTT. This encodes CASSQDWASNTDTQYF.

V gene TRBV18 combines with J gene TRBJ1-5, with a possible D match to TRBD1 (5 bases). The CDR3 is made up of 15 amino acids. V dropped 3 bases and J dropped 7 bases, with 16 bases sitting between them. Germline V lookup: CDR1 KGHSH, CDR2 LQKENI. The CDR3 loop reads CASSPSGTQVQPQHF. In DNA form, the CDR3 reads TGTGCCAGCTCACCCTCCGGGACCCAAGTCCAGCCCCAGCATTTT.

The chain links TRBV4-1 to TRBJ1-2; the D is unclear. The germline CDR1 and CDR2 sequences are MGHRA and YSYEKL. V dropped 2 bases and J dropped 6 bases, with 16 bases sitting between them. This CDR3 has 15 amino acids. The CDR3 nucleotides read TGCGCCAGCAGCCAACGCCGAGATTATGACGATGGCTACACCTTC. Residues: CASSQRRDYDDGYTF.

V usage is TRBV30 and J usage is TRBJ2-5; 7 nucleotides agree with TRBD2. The tail of the sequence fits TRBJ2-7 better, so the J call may be wrong. From germline, CDR1 is GTSNPN and CDR2 SVGIG (reference sequence). The CDR3 runs to 13 residues. The CDR3 is CAWSSGVSYEQYF. The CDR3 nucleotides read TGTGCCTGGAGTAGCGGGGTGTCCTACGAGCAGTACTTC.

The V and J genes are TRBV2 and TRBJ1-5; D possibly corresponds to TRBD1 (6 bases). CDR1 and CDR2 (germline): SNHLY, FYNNEI. With 8 bases removed from V and 6 bases from J, the gap between germline ends came to 14 bases. The CDR3 loop spans 13 amino acids. In DNA, the CDR3 is TGTGCCAGCGGGTTGGGGGCGGCTCAGCCCCAGCATTTT. Translation: CASGLGAAQPQHF.

The gene calls are TRBV7-6 and TRBJ2-5; D tentatively fits TRBD1 or TRBD2 (5 bases each). This CDR3 spans 16 amino acids. Germline V gives CDR1 SGHVS, CDR2 FNYEAQ. Trimming took 0 bases from V and 4 from J, leaving 15 bases between them. The CDR3 spells CASSLAVRGSGETQYF. The CDR3 DNA sequence: TGTGCCAGCAGCTTAGCGGTGAGGGGATCCGGAGAGACCCAGTACTTC.

The V gene is TRBV2, the J gene TRBJ1-1; D gene ambiguous. The germline gives CDR1 SNHLY, CDR2 FYNNEI. V was pared by 4 bases and J by 1 base, with 7 bases between. The CDR3 is 13 amino acids. The CDR3, as DNA: TGTGCCAGCAGTGCTCGCAAGAACACTGAAGCTTTCTTT. This codes for CASSARKNTEAFF.

This chain links TRBV19 with TRBJ1-5; weak D call: TRBD1 (6 bases). V was shortened by 6 bases and J by 2 bases, with 14 bases between the two germline ends. CDR1 LNHDA and CDR2 SQIVND come from the germline V gene (reference sequence). This CDR3 is 15 amino acids long. Written as DNA, the CDR3 is TGTGCCAGTAGCCGAAGTGGGGGCCGCAATCAGCCCCAGCATTTT. Translation: CASSRSGGRNQPQHF.

V gene TRBV15 combines with J gene TRBJ1-2; 10 nucleotides agree with TRBD1. The CDR3 runs 17 residues. V was pared by 4 bases and J by 6 bases, with 14 bases of the junction left unmatched. The germline V gene encodes CDR1 LNHNV and CDR2 YYDKDF (reference sequence). CDR3 protein: CATSTWGAGTGDHGYTF. In DNA form, the CDR3 reads TGTGCCACCAGCACCTGGGGGGCCGGGACAGGGGATCATGGCTACACCTTC.

This sequence joins TRBV20-1 and TRBJ1-2; D not certain. This CDR3 region has 11 residues. Trimming cost V 5 bases and J 3 bases, with 7 bases left between them. Germline CDR1 and CDR2: DFQATT and SNEGSKA (reference sequence). CDR3 protein: CSAPRDYGYTF. The CDR3 nucleotides read TGCAGTGCTCCCCGGGACTATGGCTACACCTTC.

The chain carries TRBV20-1 and TRBJ1-4, with D hard to call. The V gene's germline CDR1 is DFQATT and CDR2 SNEGSKA (reference sequence). The CDR3 extends over 11 amino acids. V dropped 6 bases and J dropped 10 bases, with 12 bases sitting between them. DNA for the CDR3: TGCAGTGCGGATGGTACGGGAAAACTGTTTTTT. Translating it yields CSADGTGKLFF.

This sequence joins TRBV7-8 and TRBJ2-1, with TRBD2 matching over 15 bases. This CDR3 has 17 amino acids. Germline CDR1 and CDR2: SGHVS and FQNEAQ. With V trimmed by 5 bases and J by 8 bases, 10 bases remained unmatched. Here the CDR3 DNA reads TGTGCCAGCAGCCTGTGGTCCGGGACTAGCGGGAGGCATGAGCAGTTCTTC. Residues: CASSLWSGTSGRHEQFF. Based on the CDR3 plus reference TRBV7-8 and TRBJ2-1, the full variable domain is GAGVSQSPRYKVAKRGQDVALRCDPISGHVSLFWYQQALGQGPEFLTYFQNEAQLDKSGLPSDRFFAERPEGSVSTLKIQRTQQEDSAVYLCASSLWSGTSGRHEQFFGPGTRLTVL.

The rearrangement uses TRBV19 and TRBJ2-2; tentative D call: TRBD1 (6 bases). The CDR3 spans 16 residues. Germline CDR1 is LNHDA and CDR2 is SQIVND (reference sequence). V was clipped by 7 bases and J by 0 bases, with 15 bases between them. This chain's CDR3 is CASKGTGTPNTGELFF. The CDR3 bases are TGTGCCAGTAAAGGTACTGGGACACCGAACACCGGGGAGCTGTTTTTT.

The chain combines TRBV7-9 with TRBJ2-5; 14 positions match TRBD2. Germline CDR1 SEHNR, CDR2 FQNEAQ (reference sequence). The CDR3 is made up of 17 amino acids. Trimming took 8 bases from V and 3 from J; bases not matched to a gene: 11. CDR3: CASGGTSGGPGEETQYF. CDR3 in DNA: TGTGCCAGCGGCGGGACTAGCGGGGGCCCGGGAGAAGAGACCCAGTACTTC.

The rearrangement joins TRBV7-2 to TRBJ1-1; no clear D. Germline values: CDR1 SGHTA, CDR2 FQGNSA. V lost 5 bases and J 7 bases, leaving 14 bases between the germline ends. The CDR3 covers 13 residues. The CDR3 nucleotides read TGTGCCAGCAGCCGGTGGGGAACGGGTGAAGCTTTCTTT. Amino acid sequence: CASSRWGTGEAFF.

This clone occurred a few times. The chain couples TRBV29-1 to TRBJ1-6; no clear D gene. V lost 4 bases and J 9 bases, leaving 13 bases between the germline ends. Germline lookup yields CDR1 SQVTM and CDR2 ANQGSEA. This CDR3 has 13 residues. The CDR3 DNA sequence: TGCAGCGTTGGGCACTCGGTTGGTTCACCCCTCCACTTT. Amino acids: CSVGHSVGSPLHF.